The 3 T cell receptor beta chains presented below share a single source sample, sequenced in a study of T-cell memory formation after mild COVID-19. TCRdb passed the 5' RACE reads through MiXCR, listing each CDR3 protein once. The data show 300,000 to 400,000 distinct CDR3 sequences, about 21% seen once. The source material was PBMCs or a T cell subset sorted from them (not recorded which). Receptors were obtained from an adult woman who had mild COVID-19 (a few samples of this study predate the infection). Cell type and time point are not known.

Only a few counts were recorded for this clonotype. CDR3 region: CASSFGLVNEQFF. As DNA, the CDR3 is TGTGCCAGCAGCTTCGGACTCGTGAATGAGCAGTTCTTC. The V gene is TRBV5-6, the J gene TRBJ2-1, with a possible D match to TRBD2 (5 bases). Germline V gives CDR1 SGHDT, CDR2 YYEEEE. Trimming cost V 2 bases and J 7 bases, with 10 bases left between them. This CDR3 has 13 residues.

This clonotype was counted many times. The chain has TRBV4-3 and TRBJ1-5, with D possibly being TRBD1 (5 bases). Between the trimmed V and J ends, which lost 0 bases and 3 bases, there was a span of 9 bases. CDR3 length: 15 amino acids. Germline CDR1 and CDR2: LGHNA and YSLEER. Written as DNA, the CDR3 is TGCGCCAGCAGCCAAGATTGGGGGGACAATCAGCCCCAGCATTTT. Its protein is CASSQDWGDNQPQHF.

This clonotype has more than one count but fewer than ten. The chain is built from TRBV20-1 and TRBJ2-4; D may match TRBD1 or TRBD2 (5 bases each). CDR3 length: 15 residues. Germline V CDR1 and CDR2: DFQATT, SNEGSKA (reference sequence). The V gene lost 6 bases and the J gene lost 6 bases, with 21 bases spanning the gap. The CDR3 DNA is TGCAGTGCCTATCATCCAGGGTTAAGCGGAAACATTCAGTACTTC. It encodes CSAYHPGLSGNIQYF.